This TCR beta chain comes out of a study of T cells in Graves' hyperthyroidism and ophthalmopathy. Study-level results: Onset of ophthalmopathy came a median approximately 6.5 months after the model predicted it.

CDR1 is GTSNPN and CDR2 is SVGIG in the germline V gene (reference sequence). Trimming cost V 1 base and J 4 bases; bases outside gene matches: 2. The length of the CDR3 is 14 residues. RNA transcripts gave rise to amplified TCR beta CDR3 regions. First-round RT-PCR with HTBI primers amplified the TCR CDR3 region. TCRdb reprocessed the multiplex PCR reads via MiXCR and lists one record per CDR3 protein. The repertoire has hundreds of thousands of distinct CDR3 sequences, 12% to 15% of them found once; the top ten carry more than 8.5%. A lack of ophthalmopathy progression within 18 months defined stable Graves' hyperthyroidism. To note about this clonotype: Its antigen remains unidentified.

This TCR was recovered from a woman between 18 and 29 years old with Graves' hyperthyroidism. Specimen: blood. The rearrangement links TRBV30 to TRBJ2-7; 12 positions agree with TRBD1. As DNA, the CDR3 is TGTGCCTGGAGTGGGGGACAGGGGGCTTACGAGCAGTACTTC. Translating it yields CAWSGGQGAYEQYF.